This entry is about one T cell receptor (beta chain). The antigen remains unidentified. The source of the sample is a study of cytomegalovirus exposure and HLA in healthy donors. The germline CDR1 and CDR2 sequences are SGHTA and FQGNSA. The CDR3 is 15 residues long. V lost 2 bases, J lost 3 bases, and 12 bases lay in between. Data came from immunoSEQ multiplex PCR; TCRdb stores just in-frame clones and leaves some out. Of 45,000 to 65,000 clones listed, 85% to 90% are singletons. General study points: Researchers reported that a few CMV-associated chains were confirmed in vitro as CMV antigen-specific. Subsequent analysis revealed that first-cohort TCR clusters tended to co-occur in the 110 or so validation repertoires. It was reported that the classifier diagnosed cytomegalovirus status with high specificity and sensitivity in both the original and validation cohorts.

This receptor was obtained from a woman aged 18-35 years in good health and CMV-seronegative. The specimen was PBMCs. The chain joins TRBV7-2 to TRBJ2-3; D is possibly TRBD2 (6 bases). In nucleotides, the CDR3 is TGTGCCAGCAGCTTAACGGGAGAGAGAACAGATACGCAGTATTTT. It encodes CASSLTGERTDTQYF.